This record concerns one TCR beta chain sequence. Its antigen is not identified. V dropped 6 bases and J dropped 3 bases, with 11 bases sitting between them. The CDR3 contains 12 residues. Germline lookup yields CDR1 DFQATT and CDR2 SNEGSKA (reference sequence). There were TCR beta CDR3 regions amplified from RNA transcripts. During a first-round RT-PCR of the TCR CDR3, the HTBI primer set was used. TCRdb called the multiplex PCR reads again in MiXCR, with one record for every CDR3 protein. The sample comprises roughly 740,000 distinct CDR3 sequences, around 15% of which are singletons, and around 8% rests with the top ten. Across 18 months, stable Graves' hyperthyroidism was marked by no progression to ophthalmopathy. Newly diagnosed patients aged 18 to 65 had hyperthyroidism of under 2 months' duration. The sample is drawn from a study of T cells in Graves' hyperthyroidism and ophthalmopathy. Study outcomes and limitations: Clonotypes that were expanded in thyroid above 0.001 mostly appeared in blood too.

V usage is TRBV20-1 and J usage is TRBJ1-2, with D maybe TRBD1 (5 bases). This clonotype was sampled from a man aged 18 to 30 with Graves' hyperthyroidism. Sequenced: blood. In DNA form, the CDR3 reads TGCAGTGCCCCAGACAGCTACTATGGCTACACCTTC. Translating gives CSAPDSYYGYTF.